The rows below give T cell receptor beta chains drawn from one sample of a study of CD8 T cells in Susac syndrome. TCRdb ran MiXCR on the immunoSEQ multiplex PCR reads and lists one entry per CDR3 protein. The data contain about 120,000 distinct CDR3 sequences, 96% of them seen just once; the ten biggest clones take up roughly 0.14%. Source material: CD4+ T cells from PBMCs. These TCRs come from a human donor with Susac syndrome. Both conserved end residues are part of each CDR3. A D gene is named only where the DNA matches it firmly. Clone size is shown for a subset of rows, as once, few, many or a class of expanded clone.

v_call	j_call	d_call	clone_size	cdr3_aa	cdr3_nt
TRBV28	TRBJ2-1	.	once	CASSSELLSSYNEQFF	TGTGCCAGCAGTTCCGAACTACTCAGCTCCTACAATGAGCAGTTCTTC
TRBV29-1	TRBJ2-7	.	.	CSVEGQGGYEQYF	TGCAGCGTTGAAGGCCAGGGAGGCTACGAGCAGTACTTC
TRBV20-1	TRBJ2-7	.	.	CSAIRWGALSYEQYF	TGCAGTGCTATTCGTTGGGGAGCCTTATCCTACGAGCAGTACTTC
TRBV27	TRBJ2-5	.	once	CASSKRERETQYF	TGTGCCAGCAGTAAACGGGAGCGAGAGACCCAGTACTTC
TRBV18	TRBJ2-4	.	.	CASSITGTSKNIQYF	TGTGCCAGCTCGATAACCGGGACATCCAAAAACATTCAGTACTTC
TRBV3-1	TRBJ2-5	TRBD2	.	CASSLAGGPVETQYF	TGTGCCAGCAGCCTAGCGGGAGGGCCGGTGGAGACCCAGTACTTC
TRBV29-1	TRBJ1-2	TRBD1	.	CSAGTGANYGYTF	TGCAGCGCCGGGACAGGGGCGAATTATGGCTACACCTTC
TRBV20-1	TRBJ2-2	.	.	CSAGPQRGELFF	TGCAGTGCTGGGCCCCAAAGGGGGGAGCTGTTTTTT
TRBV29-1	TRBJ2-2	.	.	CSVATSTGELFF	TGCAGCGTAGCAACGTCGACCGGGGAGCTGTTTTTT
TRBV29-1	TRBJ2-7	TRBD1	.	CSVGGTGISYEQYF	TGCAGCGTTGGCGGGACAGGGATCTCCTACGAGCAGTACTTC
TRBV20-1	TRBJ1-4	.	.	CSARDWAFQEKLFF	TGCAGTGCTAGAGATTGGGCCTTCCAAGAAAAACTGTTTTTT
TRBV7-2	TRBJ2-3	.	.	CASSFRNRGTGTDTQYF	TGTGCCAGCAGCTTCCGGAACAGAGGGACGGGTACAGATACGCAGTATTTT
TRBV7-8	TRBJ2-1	TRBD2	.	CASSLVATSGAMRQFF	TGTGCCAGCAGCTTAGTAGCGACTAGCGGGGCCATGCGTCAGTTCTTC
TRBV6-2/TRBV6-3	TRBJ2-1	TRBD2	.	CASEALAGTGSYNEQFF	TGTGCCAGCGAGGCGCTAGCGGGAACAGGGTCCTACAATGAGCAGTTCTTC
TRBV11-2	TRBJ2-7	.	once	CASSPASTYSYEQYF	TGTGCCAGCAGCCCGGCTTCCACATACTCCTACGAGCAGTACTTC
TRBV15	TRBJ1-5	TRBD1	.	CATSRTGGPQPQHF	TGTGCCACCAGCAGAACAGGGGGACCTCAGCCCCAGCATTTT
TRBV20-1	TRBJ2-7	.	.	CQAASQHEQYF	TGCCAAGCGGCCAGCCAACACGAGCAGTACTTC
TRBV15	TRBJ2-1	.	.	CATRRRQEQFF	TGTGCCACCAGGAGAAGACAAGAGCAGTTCTTC
TRBV7-9	TRBJ2-3	.	.	CASSLAVTDTQYF	TGTGCCAGCAGCTTAGCGGTCACAGATACGCAGTATTTT
TRBV5-4	TRBJ2-5	TRBD2	once	CASSLPSGRQETQYF	TGTGCCAGCAGCTTGCCTAGCGGAAGACAAGAGACCCAGTACTTC
TRBV15	TRBJ2-1	.	.	CATSSKVTLGDEQFF	TGTGCCACCAGCTCAAAAGTAACCCTTGGGGATGAGCAGTTCTTC
TRBV5-4	TRBJ2-3	TRBD2	.	CASSDTSGRFSSTDTQYF	TGTGCCAGCAGCGACACTAGCGGGAGGTTCTCTAGCACAGATACGCAGTATTTT
TRBV9	TRBJ2-3	TRBD2	.	CASSERELDTQYF	TGTGCCAGCAGCGAGCGGGAGTTAGATACGCAGTATTTT
TRBV11-1	TRBJ2-1	TRBD2	.	CASSLGLAGGPYNEQFF	TGTGCCAGCAGCTTAGGACTAGCGGGAGGGCCCTACAATGAGCAGTTCTTC
TRBV11-1	TRBJ2-7	.	.	CASSPGNRIYEQYF	TGTGCCAGCAGCCCCGGGAACAGGATCTACGAGCAGTACTTC
TRBV20-1	TRBJ2-5	.	.	CSARDARGDGETQYF	TGCAGTGCTAGAGATGCGCGAGGGGACGGGGAGACCCAGTACTTC
TRBV24-1	TRBJ2-6	TRBD1	.	CATSDLRVRARQGEAGANVLTF	TGTGCCACCAGTGATTTAAGGGTGAGGGCGCGACAGGGGGAAGCTGGGGCCAACGTCCTGACTTTC
TRBV7-6	TRBJ2-5	TRBD2	.	CASSLDWGAGGETQYF	TGTGCCAGCAGCTTAGATTGGGGAGCGGGAGGAGAGACCCAGTACTTC
TRBV20-1	TRBJ1-2	.	.	CSVEGPWDGYTF	TGCAGTGTGGAGGGGCCTTGGGATGGCTACACCTTC
TRBV2	TRBJ1-1	.	.	CASSELALLRPEAFF	TGTGCCAGCAGTGAATTGGCCCTTCTGCGGCCTGAAGCTTTCTTT
TRBV12-3/TRBV12-4	TRBJ2-1	.	.	CASSLDIRPLVFF	TGTGCCAGCAGTTTAGATATCAGGCCCTTGGTGTTCTTC
TRBV29-1	TRBJ2-7	TRBD2	.	CSVPGTSGSEQYF	TGCAGCGTTCCCGGGACTAGCGGGAGCGAGCAGTACTTC
TRBV7-7	TRBJ2-1	TRBD2	once	CASSPSGSINEQFF	TGTGCTAGCAGCCCTAGCGGGAGTATCAATGAGCAGTTCTTC
TRBV3-1	TRBJ1-2	.	.	CASSQVQSGYTF	TGTGCCAGCAGCCAAGTTCAAAGTGGCTACACCTTC
TRBV20-1	TRBJ1-2	.	.	CSARPGPGMTYGYTF	TGCAGTGCTAGACCTGGACCGGGGATGACTTATGGCTACACCTTC
TRBV30	TRBJ2-1	.	once	CAWSETRRNEQFF	TGTGCCTGGAGTGAAACTAGGAGGAATGAGCAGTTCTTC
TRBV20-1	TRBJ2-7	.	.	CSATSSGNSYEQYF	TGCAGTGCTACTAGTAGCGGCAACTCCTACGAGCAGTACTTC
TRBV20-1	TRBJ2-7	.	.	CSARGPGTALGEQYF	TGCAGTGCTAGAGGCCCGGGGACCGCTCTGGGCGAGCAGTACTTC
TRBV7-8	TRBJ2-3	TRBD1	.	CASSSQGASSTDTQYF	TGTGCCAGCAGCTCACAGGGGGCGTCTAGCACAGATACGCAGTATTTT
TRBV7-9	TRBJ1-4	.	.	CASSPREPIEKLFF	TGTGCCAGCAGCCCCCGGGAGCCAATCGAAAAACTGTTTTTT
TRBV12-3/TRBV12-4	TRBJ2-3	TRBD1	once	CASRVFGTEVTDTQYF	TGTGCCAGCAGGGTTTTCGGGACAGAAGTCACAGATACGCAGTATTTT
TRBV30	TRBJ1-2	.	.	CASAQTGAGRGYTF	TGTGCCTCAGCTCAAACGGGAGCGGGACGTGGCTACACCTTC
TRBV20-1	TRBJ1-2	TRBD1	.	CSATDRGRGYTF	TGCAGTGCTACGGACAGGGGGCGAGGCTACACCTTC
TRBV12-3/TRBV12-4	TRBJ2-2	.	.	CASKKDYLSNTGELFF	TGTGCCAGCAAGAAGGACTACCTATCGAACACCGGGGAGCTGTTTTTT
TRBV7-9	TRBJ1-1	.	.	CASTQNTEAFF	TGTGCCAGCACCCAGAACACTGAAGCTTTCTTT
TRBV28	TRBJ1-5	.	.	CASRGDQGQHF	TGTGCCAGCAGGGGTGATCAGGGCCAGCATTTT
TRBV9	TRBJ2-3	TRBD2	.	CASNRAGTAATDTQYF	TGTGCCAGCAACCGAGCGGGAACGGCTGCGACAGATACGCAGTATTTT